The present entry profiles one TCR beta chain with its context. Its specificity is not known. TCRdb redid the calling of the 5' RACE reads with MiXCR, one entry per CDR3 protein. The sample carries some 320,000 distinct CDR3 sequences, approximately 8% recorded once. Between the trimmed V and J ends, which lost 2 bases and 7 bases, there was a span of 8 bases. The CDR3 runs 13 residues. This record belongs to a study of T cells after yellow fever vaccination. Study-level results: FACS-sorted repertoires might harbor abundant contaminating clonotypes from the bulk population.

V gene TRBV12-3 or TRBV12-4 combines with J gene TRBJ2-2; the D is unclear. This TCR came from a man between 18 and 29 years old who received the YFV17D yellow fever vaccine. Sequenced here: CD4+ T cells sorted from PBMCs, sampled 5 days after the yellow fever booster vaccination. CDR3 in amino acids: CASSLILGGELFF. CDR3 DNA sequence: TGTGCCAGCAGTTTAATCTTGGGCGGGGAGCTGTTTTTT.